The present entry profiles one TCR beta chain with its context. What this receptor recognizes is not known. The sample holds no much larger clone one base away, and base qualities are not on file. The collaborating institutions used their own protocols to collect whole blood in K2EDTA tubes. For TCRbeta analysis, collaborator samples were shipped as frozen whole blood, as isolated PBMCs, or as DNA extracted from either sample type. The germline V and J ends show losses of 7 bases and 6 bases respectively, and no gene match explains 2 bases of the junction. Including the terminal cysteine and phenylalanine, the CDR3 comprises 11 residues. Of the read, only the CDR3 DNA is kept; its 33 bases are in frame from base 1. In the germline V gene, CDR1 corresponds to MNHEY and CDR2 to SVGAGI. The data were obtained in a study of blood T cell repertoires in COVID-19 (dated by TCRdb to about 2020). In terms of the full investigation: Samples covering the acute and convalescent phases of COVID-19 were provided by collaborators in the United States, Italy and Spain. The material from the prospective study consisted of cDNA or gDNA derived from T cells, B-cell-depleted T cells, or PBMCs. The dataset comprised deeply sampled blood TCRbeta repertoires from subjects exposed to, actively infected with, or recovered from COVID-19. The repertoires were made available in a free public database intended to serve as a resource for research on the immune response to SARS-CoV-2. Samples were obtained from the ongoing ImmuneRACE study (first 160 participants) and from 1,254 subjects provided by 6 global collaborators. A de-identified subject ID, COVID-19 status, age in years and sex were almost always included in the sample metadata. Where available, HLA class I and class II types were taken from metadata supplied by the sample provider and were not determined by assay-based typing. Beyond this particular receptor, the publication reports: How much clinical and demographic metadata was included differed by source and by participant, and the metadata was provided uncurated.

TCRbeta CDR3 regions were amplified from genomic DNA by means of the immunoSEQ Assay, a bias-controlled multiplex PCR. As for the authors' bioinformatics: Within the assay, amplification of reference gene primers was used to estimate how many nucleated cells each sample contained. To quantify the absolute abundance of each unique TCRbeta CDR3 rearrangement, sequence reads were collapsed and filtered. For each sample, productive Simpson clonality was calculated by taking the square root of Simpson's diversity index across productive rearrangements. TCRdb holds this immuneACCESS table with in-frame rearrangements only. Some clones are missing; in checked studies, unresolved V genes explain under half, and the rest has no known cause. V and J calls and clone size are those listed in that table; D and trimming were worked out from the DNA. A total of about 280,000 clones appear in this sample, approximately 86% of them only once. The ten largest clones represent about 8.6% of the sample.

The sequence is built from TRBV6-5 and TRBJ2-5, and TRBD2 aligns with 7 junction nucleotides. This TCR came from a man in his forties with active or convalescent COVID-19. The material sequenced was peripheral blood. CDR3 region: CASKAGQTQYF. Here is the DNA: TGTGCCAGCAAAGCGGGACAGACCCAGTACTTC.